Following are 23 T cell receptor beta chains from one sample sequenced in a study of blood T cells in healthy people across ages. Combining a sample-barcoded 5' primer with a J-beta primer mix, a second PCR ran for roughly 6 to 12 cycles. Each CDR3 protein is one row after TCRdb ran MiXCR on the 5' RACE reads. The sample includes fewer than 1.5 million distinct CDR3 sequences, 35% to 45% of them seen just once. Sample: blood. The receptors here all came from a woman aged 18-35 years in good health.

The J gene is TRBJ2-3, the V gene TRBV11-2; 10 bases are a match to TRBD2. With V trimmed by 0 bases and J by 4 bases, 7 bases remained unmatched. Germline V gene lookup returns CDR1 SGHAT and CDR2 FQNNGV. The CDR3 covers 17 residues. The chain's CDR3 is CASSLEFGLAGADTQYF. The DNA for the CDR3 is TGTGCCAGCAGCTTAGAGTTCGGGCTAGCGGGAGCAGATACGCAGTATTTT.

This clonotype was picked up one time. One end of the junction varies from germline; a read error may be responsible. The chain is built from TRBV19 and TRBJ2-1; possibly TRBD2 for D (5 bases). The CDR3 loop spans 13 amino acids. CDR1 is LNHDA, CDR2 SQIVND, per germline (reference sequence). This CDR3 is CTSSIWGDNEQFF. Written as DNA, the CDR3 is TGTACCAGTAGTATCTGGGGAGACAATGAGCAGTTCTTC.

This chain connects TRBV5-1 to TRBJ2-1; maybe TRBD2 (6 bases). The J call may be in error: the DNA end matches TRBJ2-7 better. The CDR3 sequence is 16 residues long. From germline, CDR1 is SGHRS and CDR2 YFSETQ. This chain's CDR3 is CASSSPGTQISPEQYF. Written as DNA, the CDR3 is TGCGCCAGCAGCTCCCCCGGGACTCAAATCAGCCCTGAGCAGTACTTC.

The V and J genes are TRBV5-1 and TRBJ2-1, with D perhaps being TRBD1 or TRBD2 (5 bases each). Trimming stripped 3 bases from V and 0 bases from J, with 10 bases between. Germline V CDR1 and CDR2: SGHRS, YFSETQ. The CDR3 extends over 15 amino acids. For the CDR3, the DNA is TGCGCCAGCAGCTGGGACGTGAGCTCCTACAATGAGCAGTTCTTC. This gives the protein CASSWDVSSYNEQFF.

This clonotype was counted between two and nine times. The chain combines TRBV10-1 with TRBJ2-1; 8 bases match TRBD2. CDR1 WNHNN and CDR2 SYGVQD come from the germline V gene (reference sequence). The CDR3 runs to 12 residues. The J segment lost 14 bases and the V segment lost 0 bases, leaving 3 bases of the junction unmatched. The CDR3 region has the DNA TGCGCCAGCAGTGAGTCTAGCGGGACTAAGTTCTTC. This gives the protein CASSESSGTKFF.

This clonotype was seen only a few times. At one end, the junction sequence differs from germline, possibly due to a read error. CDR3 in amino acids: CKSGDPPGTEAFF. CDR3 nucleotides: TGCAAAAGCGGGGACCCCCCGGGCACTGAAGCTTTCTTT. This chain links TRBV7-9 with TRBJ1-1; weak D call: TRBD1 (5 bases). The CDR3 is 13 residues long. Germline CDR1 and CDR2: SEHNR and FQNEAQ (reference sequence).

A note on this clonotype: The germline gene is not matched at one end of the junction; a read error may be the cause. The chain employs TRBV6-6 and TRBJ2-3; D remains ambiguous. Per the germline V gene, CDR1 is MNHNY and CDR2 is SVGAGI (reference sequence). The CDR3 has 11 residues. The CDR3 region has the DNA TGTGTCAGCAGAATCGCAGATACGCAGTATTTT. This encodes CVSRIADTQYF.

The CDR3 sequence is CASRIGLAVVNEQFF. CDR3 DNA: TGTGCCAGCAGAATTGGACTAGCGGTAGTCAATGAGCAGTTCTTC. This chain connects TRBV6-1 to TRBJ2-1; 10 bases are a match to TRBD2. The germline CDR1 and CDR2 sequences are MNHNS and SASEGT. J lost 6 bases, V lost 6 bases, and 8 bases had no gene match. The CDR3 length is 15 residues.

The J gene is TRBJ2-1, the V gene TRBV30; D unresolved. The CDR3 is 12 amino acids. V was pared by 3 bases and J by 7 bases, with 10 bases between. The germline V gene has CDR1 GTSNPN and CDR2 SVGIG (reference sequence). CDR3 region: CAWRLALNEQFF. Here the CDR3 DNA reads TGTGCCTGGAGGCTCGCGCTGAATGAGCAGTTCTTC.

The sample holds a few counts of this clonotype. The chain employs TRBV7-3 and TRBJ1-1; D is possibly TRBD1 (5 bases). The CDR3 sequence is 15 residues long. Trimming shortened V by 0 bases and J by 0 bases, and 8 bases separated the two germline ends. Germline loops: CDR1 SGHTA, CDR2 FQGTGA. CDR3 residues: CASSLTAGLNTEAFF. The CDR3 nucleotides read TGTGCCAGCAGCTTAACGGCAGGGTTGAACACTGAAGCTTTCTTT.

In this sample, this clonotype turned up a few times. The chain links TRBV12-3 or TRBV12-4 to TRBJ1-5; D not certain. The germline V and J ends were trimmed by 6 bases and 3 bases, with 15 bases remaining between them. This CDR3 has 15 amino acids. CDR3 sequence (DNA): TGTGCCAGCAGCCCGGGTAGTGGGCCCAATCAGCCCCAGCATTTT. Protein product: CASSPGSGPNQPQHF.

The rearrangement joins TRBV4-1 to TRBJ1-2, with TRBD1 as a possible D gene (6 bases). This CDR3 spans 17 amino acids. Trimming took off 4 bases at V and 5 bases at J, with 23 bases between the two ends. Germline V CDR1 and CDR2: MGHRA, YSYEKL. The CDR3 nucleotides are TGCGCCAGCAGCCTCCGGGAAAGGGGGATTGATGGGTATGGCTACACCTTC. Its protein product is CASSLRERGIDGYGYTF.

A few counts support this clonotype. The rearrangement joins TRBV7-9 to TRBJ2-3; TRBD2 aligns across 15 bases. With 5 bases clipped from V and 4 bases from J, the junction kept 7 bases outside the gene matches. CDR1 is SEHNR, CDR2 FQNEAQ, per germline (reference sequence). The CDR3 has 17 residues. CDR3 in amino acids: CASSPGLAGGTADTQYF. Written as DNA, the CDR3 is TGTGCCAGCAGCCCGGGACTAGCGGGGGGCACGGCAGATACGCAGTATTTT.

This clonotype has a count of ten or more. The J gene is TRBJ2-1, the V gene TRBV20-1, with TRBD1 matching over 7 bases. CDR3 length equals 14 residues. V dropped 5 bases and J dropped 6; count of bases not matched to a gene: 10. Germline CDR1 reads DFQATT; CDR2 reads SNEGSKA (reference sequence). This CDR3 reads CSAPKGAGGNEQFF. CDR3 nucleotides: TGCAGTGCTCCCAAGGGCGCAGGGGGCAATGAGCAGTTCTTC.

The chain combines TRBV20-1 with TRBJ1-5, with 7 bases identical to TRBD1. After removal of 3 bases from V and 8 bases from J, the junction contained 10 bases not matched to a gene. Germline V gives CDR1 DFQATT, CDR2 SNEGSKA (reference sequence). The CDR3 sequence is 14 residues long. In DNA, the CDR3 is TGCAGTGCTAGGGCCGAAGGGGGCCTTAAGCCCCAGCATTTT. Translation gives CSARAEGGLKPQHF.

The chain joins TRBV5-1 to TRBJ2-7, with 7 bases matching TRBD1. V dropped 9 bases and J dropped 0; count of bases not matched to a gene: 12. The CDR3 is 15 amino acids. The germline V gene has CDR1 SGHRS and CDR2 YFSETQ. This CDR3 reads CATSPQGDSSYEQYF. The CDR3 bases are TGCGCCACGAGCCCCCAGGGGGATAGCTCCTACGAGCAGTACTTC. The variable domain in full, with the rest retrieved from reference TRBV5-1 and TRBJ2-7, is KAGVTQTPRYLIKTRGQQVTLSCSPISGHRSVSWYQQTPGQGLQFLFEYFSETQRNKGNFPGRFSGRQFSNSRSEMNVSTLELGDSALYLCATSPQGDSSYEQYFGPGTRLTVT.

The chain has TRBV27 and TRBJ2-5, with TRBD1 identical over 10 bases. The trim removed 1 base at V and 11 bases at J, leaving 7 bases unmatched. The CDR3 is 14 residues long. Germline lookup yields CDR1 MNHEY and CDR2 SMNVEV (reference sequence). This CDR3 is CASSLWDRGGEQYF. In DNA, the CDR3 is TGTGCCAGCAGTTTATGGGACAGGGGAGGAGAGCAGTACTTC.

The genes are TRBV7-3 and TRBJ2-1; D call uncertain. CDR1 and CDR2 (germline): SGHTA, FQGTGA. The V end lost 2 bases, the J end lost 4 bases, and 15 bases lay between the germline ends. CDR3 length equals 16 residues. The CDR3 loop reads CASSLLGTFSYNEQFF. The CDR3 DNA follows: TGTGCCAGCAGCTTATTGGGTACATTTTCTTACAATGAGCAGTTCTTC.

The CDR3 DNA reads as TGTGCCAGCAGCTTATATGAGTTCGGGCCTGCCCTGGGGGCTAACTATGGCTACACCTTC. It encodes CASSLYEFGPALGANYGYTF. This chain links TRBV7-3 with TRBJ1-2; possibly TRBD1 for D (5 bases). V was clipped by 2 bases and J by 0 bases, with 25 bases between them. Germline V CDR1 and CDR2: SGHTA, FQGTGA. CDR3 length: 20 residues.

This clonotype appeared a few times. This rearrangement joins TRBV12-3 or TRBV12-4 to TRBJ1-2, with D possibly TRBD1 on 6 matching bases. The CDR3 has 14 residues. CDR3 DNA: TGTGCGGTCGGGAGGACAGCCGGGGACTATGGCTACACCTTC. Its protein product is CAVGRTAGDYGYTF.

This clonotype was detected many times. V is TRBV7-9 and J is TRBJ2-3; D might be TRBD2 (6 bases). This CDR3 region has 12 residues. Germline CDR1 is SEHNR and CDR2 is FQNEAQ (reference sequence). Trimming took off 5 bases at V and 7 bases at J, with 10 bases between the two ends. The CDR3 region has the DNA TGTGCCAGCAGCGGGGGACTTTATACGCAGTATTTT. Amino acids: CASSGGLYTQYF.

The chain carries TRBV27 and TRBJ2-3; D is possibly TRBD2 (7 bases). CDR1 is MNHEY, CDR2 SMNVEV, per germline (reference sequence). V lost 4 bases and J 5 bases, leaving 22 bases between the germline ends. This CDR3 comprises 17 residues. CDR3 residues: CASSWGGAGVAGDTQYF. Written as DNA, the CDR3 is TGTGCCAGCAGTTGGGGGGGGGCGGGAGTAGCTGGAGATACGCAGTATTTT.

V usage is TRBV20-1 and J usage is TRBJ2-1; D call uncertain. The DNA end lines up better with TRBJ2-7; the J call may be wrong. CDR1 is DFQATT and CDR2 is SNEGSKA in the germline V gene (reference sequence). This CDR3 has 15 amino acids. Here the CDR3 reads CSARVSWSSYNEQYF. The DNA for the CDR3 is TGCAGTGCTAGAGTATCCTGGAGCTCCTACAATGAGCAGTACTTC.